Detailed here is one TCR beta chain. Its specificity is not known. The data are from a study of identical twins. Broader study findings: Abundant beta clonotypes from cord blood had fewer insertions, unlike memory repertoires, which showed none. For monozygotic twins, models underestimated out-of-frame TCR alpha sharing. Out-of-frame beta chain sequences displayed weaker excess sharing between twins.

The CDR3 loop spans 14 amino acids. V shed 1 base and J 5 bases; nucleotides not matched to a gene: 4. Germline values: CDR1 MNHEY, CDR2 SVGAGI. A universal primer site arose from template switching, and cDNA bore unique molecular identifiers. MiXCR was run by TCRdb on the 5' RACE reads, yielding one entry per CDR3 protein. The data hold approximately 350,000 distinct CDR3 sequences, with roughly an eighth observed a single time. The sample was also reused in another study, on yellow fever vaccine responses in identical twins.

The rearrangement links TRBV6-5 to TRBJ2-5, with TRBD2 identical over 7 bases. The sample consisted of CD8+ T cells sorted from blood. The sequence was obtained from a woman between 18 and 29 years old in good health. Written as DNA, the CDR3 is TGTGCCAGCAGTTACTGGGGGGGAGAGGAGACCCAGTACTTC. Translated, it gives CASSYWGGEETQYF.